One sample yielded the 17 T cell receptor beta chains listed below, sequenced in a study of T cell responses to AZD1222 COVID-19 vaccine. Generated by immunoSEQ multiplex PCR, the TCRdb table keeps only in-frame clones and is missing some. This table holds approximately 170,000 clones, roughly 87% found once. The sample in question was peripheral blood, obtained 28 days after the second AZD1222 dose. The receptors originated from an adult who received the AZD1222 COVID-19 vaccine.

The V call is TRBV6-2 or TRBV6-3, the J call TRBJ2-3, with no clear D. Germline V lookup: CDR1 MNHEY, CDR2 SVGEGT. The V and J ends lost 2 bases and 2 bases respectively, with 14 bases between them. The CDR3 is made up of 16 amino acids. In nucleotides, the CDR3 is TGTGCCAGCAGTTACATCGCCACGGCCCCCACAGATACGCAGTATTTT. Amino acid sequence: CASSYIATAPTDTQYF.

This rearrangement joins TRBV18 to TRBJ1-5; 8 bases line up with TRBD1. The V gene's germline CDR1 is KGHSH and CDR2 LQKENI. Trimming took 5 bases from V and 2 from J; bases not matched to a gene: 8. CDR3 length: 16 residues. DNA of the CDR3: TGTGCCAGCTCATTCTATGGACAGGGAGGCAATCAGCCCCAGCATTTT. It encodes CASSFYGQGGNQPQHF.

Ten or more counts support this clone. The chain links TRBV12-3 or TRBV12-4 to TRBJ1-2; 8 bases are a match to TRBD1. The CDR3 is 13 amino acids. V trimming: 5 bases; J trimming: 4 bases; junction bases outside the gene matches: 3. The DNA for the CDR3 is TGTGCCAGCAGTAATGGACAGGGCTATGGCTACACCTTC. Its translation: CASSNGQGYGYTF.

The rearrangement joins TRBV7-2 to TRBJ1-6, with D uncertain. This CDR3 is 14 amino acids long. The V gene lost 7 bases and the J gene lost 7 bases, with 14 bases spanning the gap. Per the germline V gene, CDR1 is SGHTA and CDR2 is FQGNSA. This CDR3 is CASTPPGENSPLHF. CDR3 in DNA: TGTGCCAGCACCCCCCCGGGCGAGAATTCACCCCTCCACTTT.

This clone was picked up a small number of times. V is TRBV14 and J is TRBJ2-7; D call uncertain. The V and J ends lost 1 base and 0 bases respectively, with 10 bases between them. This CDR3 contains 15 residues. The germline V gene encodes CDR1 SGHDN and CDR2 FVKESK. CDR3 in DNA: TGTGCCAGCAGCCAAGTCTCCAGAAACTCCTACGAGCAGTACTTC. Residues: CASSQVSRNSYEQYF.

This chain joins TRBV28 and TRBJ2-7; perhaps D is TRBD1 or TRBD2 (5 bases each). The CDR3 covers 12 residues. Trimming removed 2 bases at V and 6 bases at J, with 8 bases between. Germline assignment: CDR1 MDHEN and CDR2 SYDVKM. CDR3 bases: TGTGCCAGCAGTTTAACGGGGCTCGAGCAGTACTTC. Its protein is CASSLTGLEQYF.

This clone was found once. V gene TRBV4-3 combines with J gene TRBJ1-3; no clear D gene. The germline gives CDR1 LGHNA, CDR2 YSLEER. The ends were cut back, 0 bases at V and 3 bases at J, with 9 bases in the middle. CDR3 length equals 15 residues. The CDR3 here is CASSQDPFLGNTIYF. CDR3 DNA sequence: TGCGCCAGCAGCCAAGATCCCTTTCTTGGAAACACCATATATTTT.

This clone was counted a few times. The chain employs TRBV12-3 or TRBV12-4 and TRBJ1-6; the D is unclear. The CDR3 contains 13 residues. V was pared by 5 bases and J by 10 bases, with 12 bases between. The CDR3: CASSVLRGSPLHF. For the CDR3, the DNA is TGTGCCAGCAGTGTTCTTCGGGGATCACCCCTCCACTTT.

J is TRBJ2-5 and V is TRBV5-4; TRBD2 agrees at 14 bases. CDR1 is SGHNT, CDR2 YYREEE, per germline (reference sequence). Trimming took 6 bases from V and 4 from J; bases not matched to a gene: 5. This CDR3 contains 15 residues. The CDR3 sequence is CASNRLAGGRETQYF. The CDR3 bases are TGTGCCAGCAACCGACTAGCGGGGGGGAGAGAGACCCAGTACTTC.

CDR3 region: CASASIGERLETQYF. The CDR3 nucleotides are TGTGCCAGCGCATCGATCGGGGAAAGGCTAGAGACCCAGTACTTC. V gene TRBV21-1 combines with J gene TRBJ2-5; the table calls TRBD2, which could not be checked here. TRBV21-1 is shown as a pseudogene. The CDR3 contains 15 residues.

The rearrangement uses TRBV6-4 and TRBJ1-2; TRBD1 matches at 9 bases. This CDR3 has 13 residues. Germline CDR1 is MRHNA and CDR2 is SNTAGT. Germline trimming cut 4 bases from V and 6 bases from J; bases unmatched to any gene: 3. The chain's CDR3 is CASSGTGADGYTF. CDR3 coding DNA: TGTGCCAGCAGTGGGACAGGGGCCGATGGCTACACCTTC.

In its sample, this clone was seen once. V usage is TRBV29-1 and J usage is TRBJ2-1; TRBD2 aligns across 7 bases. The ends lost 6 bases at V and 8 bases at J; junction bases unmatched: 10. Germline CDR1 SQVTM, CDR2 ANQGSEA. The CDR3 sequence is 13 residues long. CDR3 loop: CSVGLRGGDEQFF. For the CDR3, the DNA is TGCAGCGTCGGTTTAAGGGGAGGGGATGAGCAGTTCTTC.

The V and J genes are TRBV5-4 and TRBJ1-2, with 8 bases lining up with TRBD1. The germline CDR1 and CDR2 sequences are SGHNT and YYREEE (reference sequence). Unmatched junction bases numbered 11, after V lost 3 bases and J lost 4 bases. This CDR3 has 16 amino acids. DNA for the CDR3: TGTGCCAGCAGCTCGAAGCAACAGGGGGAAGGCTATGGCTACACCTTC. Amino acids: CASSSKQQGEGYGYTF.

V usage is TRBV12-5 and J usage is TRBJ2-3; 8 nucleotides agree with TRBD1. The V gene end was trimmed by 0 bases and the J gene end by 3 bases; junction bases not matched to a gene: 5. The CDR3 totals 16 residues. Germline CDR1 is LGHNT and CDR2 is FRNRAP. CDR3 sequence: CASGLVATGVTDTQYF. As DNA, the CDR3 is TGTGCTAGTGGTTTGGTAGCGACAGGGGTAACAGATACGCAGTATTTT.

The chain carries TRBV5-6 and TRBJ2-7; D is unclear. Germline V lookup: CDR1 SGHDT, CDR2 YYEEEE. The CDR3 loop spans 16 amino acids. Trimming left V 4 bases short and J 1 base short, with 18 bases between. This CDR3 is CASSPWAGTKSYEQYF. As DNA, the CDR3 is TGTGCCAGCAGCCCTTGGGCAGGTACTAAATCCTACGAGCAGTACTTC.

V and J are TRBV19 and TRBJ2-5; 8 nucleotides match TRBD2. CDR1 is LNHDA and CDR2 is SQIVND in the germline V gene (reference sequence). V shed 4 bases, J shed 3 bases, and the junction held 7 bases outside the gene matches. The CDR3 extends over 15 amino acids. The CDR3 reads CASSTNGGGKETQYF. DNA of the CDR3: TGTGCCAGTAGTACCAACGGGGGGGGAAAAGAGACCCAGTACTTC.

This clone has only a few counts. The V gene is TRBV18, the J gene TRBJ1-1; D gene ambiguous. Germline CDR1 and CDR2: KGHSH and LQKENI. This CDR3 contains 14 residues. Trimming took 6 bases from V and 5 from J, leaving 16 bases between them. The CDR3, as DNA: TGTGCCAGCTCCCCCCAATGGGGAAGAACTGAAGCTTTCTTT. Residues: CASSPQWGRTEAFF.